The clone carrying this T cell receptor beta chain appeared once. Its antigen is still unknown. The data were taken from a study of shared clonotypes between healthy human individuals. Whole-study findings and limits: What naive subsets generally showed was a larger estimated richness than memory subsets showed. Naive CD4 clonotypes were shared across several donors at 4.5% to 6.5%.

Only in-frame clones appear in the TCRdb table, and some are missing; sequencing was by immunoSEQ multiplex PCR. The sample lists approximately 2.5 million clones, 93% occurring once. Every donor was a Caucasian adult from Nashville, Tennessee. Division of CD4+ cells produced a CD45RA+ naive subset and a CD45RA-negative memory subset. This CDR3 region has 14 residues. The ends were cut back, 5 bases at V and 3 bases at J, with 13 bases in the middle. Germline lookup yields CDR1 SGHTA and CDR2 FQGTGA. The chain couples TRBV7-3 to TRBJ1-1; perhaps TRBD1 as D (6 bases). This clonotype originated in a man aged 18 to 30 in good health. Some clones in this sample may be carry-over from other donors' samples. The sequenced sample consisted of naive CD4+ T cells from PBMCs. Noted subset: CD45RA+ positively selected. CDR3 sequence (DNA): TGTGCCAGCAGCCCACAGGGTTTGGACACTGAAGCTTTCTTT. It encodes CASSPQGLDTEAFF.